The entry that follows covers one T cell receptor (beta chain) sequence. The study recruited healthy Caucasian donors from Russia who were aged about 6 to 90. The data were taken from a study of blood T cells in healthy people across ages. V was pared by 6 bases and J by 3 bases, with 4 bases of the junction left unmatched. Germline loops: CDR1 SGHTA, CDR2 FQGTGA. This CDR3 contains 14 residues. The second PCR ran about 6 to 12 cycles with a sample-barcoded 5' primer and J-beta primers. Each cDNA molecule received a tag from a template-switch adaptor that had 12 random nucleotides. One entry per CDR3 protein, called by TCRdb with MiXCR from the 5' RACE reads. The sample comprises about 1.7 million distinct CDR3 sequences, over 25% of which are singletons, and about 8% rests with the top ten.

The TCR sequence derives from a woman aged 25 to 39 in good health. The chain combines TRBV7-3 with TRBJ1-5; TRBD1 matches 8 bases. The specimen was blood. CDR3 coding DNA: TGTGCCAGCAGACTGGACAGGGTCAATCAGCCCCAGCATTTT. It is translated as CASRLDRVNQPQHF.